Below are 5 T cell receptor beta chains sequenced from a single sample in a study of cytomegalovirus exposure and HLA in healthy donors. PCR used 60 Vbeta primers and 13 Jbeta primers. The protocol was immunoSEQ multiplex PCR, while the TCRdb copy is restricted to in-frame clones and leaves out a portion. This sample carries fewer than 85,000 clones, more than 65% of them seen once, and the ten largest clones take approximately 17%. Sequencing was performed on PBMCs. These receptors were obtained from a man in his 70s in good health and CMV-seropositive.

This chain connects TRBV2 to TRBJ1-2, with D unclear. Deletions cut 10 bases from V and 4 bases from J, with 13 bases between. Germline assignment: CDR1 SNHLY and CDR2 FYNNEI. The CDR3 has 12 residues. The CDR3 nucleotides are TGTGCCATTTTGACGGGAGTCTATGGCTACACCTTC. Amino acid sequence: CAILTGVYGYTF.

The rearrangement links TRBV7-3 to TRBJ1-1; 7 nucleotides line up with TRBD1. Trimming took 5 bases from V and 2 from J; bases not matched to a gene: 11. Germline CDR1 is SGHTA and CDR2 is FQGTGA. This CDR3 is built from 16 residues. Here the CDR3 reads CASSLTRQGGNTEAFF. The CDR3 DNA sequence: TGTGCCAGCAGCCTCACAAGACAGGGAGGCAACACTGAAGCTTTCTTT.

The V gene is TRBV2, the J gene TRBJ2-5; 10 positions match TRBD2. The CDR3 totals 12 residues. Trimming removed 8 bases from V and 5 bases from J; junction bases left unmatched: 2. Germline-derived CDR1 and CDR2 are SNHLY and FYNNEI. This CDR3 is CASGTSVETQYF. CDR3 nucleotide sequence: TGTGCCAGCGGGACTAGCGTGGAGACCCAGTACTTC.

The chain recombines TRBV5-1 with TRBJ2-3; TRBD2 agrees at 9 bases. The CDR3 loop spans 14 amino acids. Trimming took 2 bases from V and 3 from J; bases not matched to a gene: 1. Germline V gene lookup returns CDR1 SGHRS and CDR2 YFSETQ. This CDR3 reads CASSLAGGTDTQYF. CDR3 sequence (DNA): TGCGCCAGCAGCTTAGCGGGGGGTACAGATACGCAGTATTTT.

The chain employs TRBV6-5 and TRBJ1-2; TRBD1 matches at 7 bases. The CDR3 totals 15 residues. V was pared by 2 bases and J by 4 bases, with 7 bases of the junction left unmatched. Germline V gene sequence: CDR1 MNHEY, CDR2 SVGAGI. CDR3 sequence (DNA): TGTGCCAGCAGTTACCTTCTAAGACAGGGCTATGGCTACACCTTC. This sequence encodes CASSYLLRQGYGYTF.